A single sample gave rise to the 7 T cell receptor beta chains below, sequenced in a study of cytomegalovirus exposure and HLA in healthy donors. PCR employed 60 Vbeta and 13 Jbeta primers. Repertoires were generated with immunoSEQ multiplex PCR, while TCRdb's copy carries only in-frame clones and drops some. This table lists 100,000 to 150,000 clones. The sequenced sample was PBMCs. The receptors come from a man aged 18 to 30 in good health and CMV-seronegative.

V and J are TRBV7-8 and TRBJ1-2; 12 bases align to TRBD1. Germline trimming cut 6 bases from V and 4 bases from J; bases unmatched to any gene: 9. Per germline, CDR1 SGHVS and CDR2 FQNEAQ. The length of the CDR3 is 16 residues. In nucleotides, the CDR3 is TGTGCCAGCAGAGGGACAGGGGGCGCTGGGATCTATGGCTACACCTTC. Encoded protein: CASRGTGGAGIYGYTF.

This rearrangement joins TRBV5-1 to TRBJ1-2, with a weak D call TRBD1 (6 bases). Germline-derived CDR1 and CDR2 are SGHRS and YFSETQ. The CDR3 has 11 residues. Deletions cut 9 bases from V and 8 bases from J, with 14 bases between. The DNA for the CDR3 is TGCGCCATCCGCAGGGGACGGGGCTACACCTTC. Protein sequence: CAIRRGRGYTF.

The chain has TRBV28 and TRBJ2-7, with 7 positions matching TRBD2. Trimming removed 8 bases from V and 6 bases from J; junction bases left unmatched: 4. The germline gives CDR1 MDHEN, CDR2 SYDVKM. The CDR3 runs 11 residues. Here the CDR3 reads CASGAGREQYF. CDR3 in DNA: TGTGCCAGCGGAGCGGGGCGCGAGCAGTACTTC. Full variable domain (missing parts from reference TRBV28 and TRBJ2-7): DVKVTQSSRYLVKRTGEKVFLECVQDMDHENMFWYRQDPGLGLRLIYFSYDVKMKEKGDIPEGYSVSREKKERFSLILESASTNQTSMYLCASGAGREQYFGPGTRLTVT.

The V gene is TRBV28, the J gene TRBJ1-3, with D possibly matching TRBD1 (5 bases). The V and J ends lost 7 bases and 7 bases respectively, with 14 bases between them. The CDR3 spans 13 residues. Looked up from germline, CDR1 is MDHEN and CDR2 is SYDVKM. The CDR3 nucleotides read TGTGCCAGCAACCCGATAGGGGTCAACACCATATATTTT. It codes for CASNPIGVNTIYF. Using reference TRBV28 and TRBJ1-3 for the parts outside the CDR3, the full variable domain is DVKVTQSSRYLVKRTGEKVFLECVQDMDHENMFWYRQDPGLGLRLIYFSYDVKMKEKGDIPEGYSVSREKKERFSLILESASTNQTSMYLCASNPIGVNTIYFGEGSWLTVV.

The chain has TRBV6-5 and TRBJ1-1; D is possibly TRBD1 (6 bases). Trimming left V 5 bases short and J 4 bases short, with 14 bases between. Germline V gene data show CDR1 as MNHEY and CDR2 as SVGAGI. The CDR3 covers 14 residues. CDR3 loop: CASSTVQGITEAFF. In DNA, the CDR3 is TGTGCCAGCAGTACAGTACAGGGAATCACTGAAGCTTTCTTT.

This chain uses TRBV19 with TRBJ2-1; 11 bases agree with TRBD2. There are 14 residues in the CDR3. V was clipped by 0 bases and J by 15 bases; unmatched bases: 7. Germline CDR1 is LNHDA and CDR2 is SQIVND (reference sequence). Here the CDR3 DNA reads TGTGCCAGTAGTATAGATTCGGCTAGCGGGAGGCCGTTCTTC. This translates into CASSIDSASGRPFF. The full variable domain, in which reference TRBV19 and TRBJ2-1 provide the parts outside the CDR3, is DGGITQSPKYLFRKEGQNVTLSCEQNLNHDAMYWYRQDPGQGLRLIYYSQIVNDFQKGDIAEGYSVSREKKESFPLTVTSAQKNPTAFYLCASSIDSASGRPFFGPGTRLTVL.

This chain links TRBV11-2 with TRBJ1-3; 11 bases line up with TRBD1. Trimming at V came to 4 bases and at J to 0 bases, leaving 2 bases not matched to a gene. In germline, CDR1 is SGHAT, CDR2 FQNNGV. CDR3 length: 16 amino acids. CDR3 residues: CASSWDRGFSGNTIYF. As DNA, the CDR3 is TGTGCCAGCAGCTGGGACAGGGGGTTCTCTGGAAACACCATATATTTT.